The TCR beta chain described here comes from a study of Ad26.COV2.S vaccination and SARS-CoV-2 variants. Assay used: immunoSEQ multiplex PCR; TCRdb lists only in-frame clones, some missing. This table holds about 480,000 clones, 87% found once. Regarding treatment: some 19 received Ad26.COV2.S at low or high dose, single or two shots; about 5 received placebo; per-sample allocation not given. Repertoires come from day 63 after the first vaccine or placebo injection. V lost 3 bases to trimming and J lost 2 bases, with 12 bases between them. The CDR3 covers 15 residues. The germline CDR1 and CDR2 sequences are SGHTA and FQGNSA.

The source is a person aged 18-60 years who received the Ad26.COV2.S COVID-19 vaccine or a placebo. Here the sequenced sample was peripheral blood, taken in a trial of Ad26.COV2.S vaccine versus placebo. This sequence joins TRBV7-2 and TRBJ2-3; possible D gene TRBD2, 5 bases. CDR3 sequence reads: CASSLRGYSTDTQYF. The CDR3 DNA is TGTGCCAGCAGCTTGCGAGGGTATTCCACAGATACGCAGTATTTT.